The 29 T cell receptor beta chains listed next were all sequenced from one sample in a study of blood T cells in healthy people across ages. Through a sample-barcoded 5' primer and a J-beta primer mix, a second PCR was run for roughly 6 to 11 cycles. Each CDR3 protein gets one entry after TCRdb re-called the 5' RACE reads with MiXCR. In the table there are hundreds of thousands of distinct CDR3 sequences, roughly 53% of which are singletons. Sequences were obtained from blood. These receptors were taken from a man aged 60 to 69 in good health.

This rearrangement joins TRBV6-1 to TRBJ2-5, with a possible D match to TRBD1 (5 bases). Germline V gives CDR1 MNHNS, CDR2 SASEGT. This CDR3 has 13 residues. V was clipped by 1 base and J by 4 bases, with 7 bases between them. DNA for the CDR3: TGTGCCAGCAGTGAAGGACAGTTAGAGACCCAGTACTTC. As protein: CASSEGQLETQYF.

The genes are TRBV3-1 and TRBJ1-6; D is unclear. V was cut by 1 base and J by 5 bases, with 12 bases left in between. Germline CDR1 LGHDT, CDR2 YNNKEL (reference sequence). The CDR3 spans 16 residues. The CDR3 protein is CASSQVNGYDNSPLHF. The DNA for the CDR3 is TGTGCCAGCAGCCAAGTTAACGGGTACGATAATTCACCCCTCCACTTT.

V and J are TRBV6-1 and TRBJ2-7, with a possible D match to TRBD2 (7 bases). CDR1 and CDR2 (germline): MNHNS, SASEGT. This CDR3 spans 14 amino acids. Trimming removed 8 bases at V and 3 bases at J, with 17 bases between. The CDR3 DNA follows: TGTGCCAGCGCGGATGGGGGGGCAAGCTACGAGCAGTACTTC. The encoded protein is CASADGGASYEQYF.

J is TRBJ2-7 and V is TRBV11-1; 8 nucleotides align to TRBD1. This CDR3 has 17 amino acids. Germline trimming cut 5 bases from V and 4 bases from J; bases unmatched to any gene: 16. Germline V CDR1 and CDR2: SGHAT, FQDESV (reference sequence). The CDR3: CASSPWNRGSAGYEQYF. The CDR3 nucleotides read TGTGCCAGCAGCCCGTGGAACAGGGGGTCGGCGGGTTACGAGCAGTACTTC.

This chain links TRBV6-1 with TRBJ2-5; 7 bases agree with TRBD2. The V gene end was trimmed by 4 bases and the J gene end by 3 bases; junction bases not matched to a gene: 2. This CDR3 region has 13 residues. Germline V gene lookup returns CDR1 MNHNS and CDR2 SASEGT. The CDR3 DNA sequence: TGTGCCAGCAGTGTAAGCGGGAAAGAGACCCAGTACTTC. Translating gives CASSVSGKETQYF.

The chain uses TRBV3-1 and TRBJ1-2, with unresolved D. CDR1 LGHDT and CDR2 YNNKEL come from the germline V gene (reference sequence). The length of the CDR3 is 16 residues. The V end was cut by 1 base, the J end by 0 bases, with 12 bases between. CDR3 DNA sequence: TGTGCCAGCAGCCAAGGTGTCGGATCAGCTAACTATGGCTACACCTTC. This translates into CASSQGVGSANYGYTF.

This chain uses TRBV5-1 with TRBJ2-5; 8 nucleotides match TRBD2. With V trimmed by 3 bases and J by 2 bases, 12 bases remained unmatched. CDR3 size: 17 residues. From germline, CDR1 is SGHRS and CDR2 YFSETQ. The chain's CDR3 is CASSSGTSSLSQETQYF. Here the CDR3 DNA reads TGCGCCAGCAGCTCCGGGACTAGTTCGTTGTCGCAAGAGACCCAGTACTTC.

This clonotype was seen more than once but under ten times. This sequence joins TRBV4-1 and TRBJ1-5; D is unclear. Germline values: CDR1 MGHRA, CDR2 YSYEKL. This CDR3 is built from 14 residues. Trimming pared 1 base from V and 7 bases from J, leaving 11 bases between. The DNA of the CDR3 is TGCGCCAGCAGCCAAGTGGGTCCGGGGCAGCCCCAGCATTTT. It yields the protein CASSQVGPGQPQHF.

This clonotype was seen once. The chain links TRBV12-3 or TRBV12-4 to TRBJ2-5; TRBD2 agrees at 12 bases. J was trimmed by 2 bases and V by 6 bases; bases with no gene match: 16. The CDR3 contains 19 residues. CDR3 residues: CASSLALGTSGSPQETQYF. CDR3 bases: TGTGCCAGCAGCCTCGCCTTAGGGACTAGCGGGTCACCACAAGAGACCCAGTACTTC.

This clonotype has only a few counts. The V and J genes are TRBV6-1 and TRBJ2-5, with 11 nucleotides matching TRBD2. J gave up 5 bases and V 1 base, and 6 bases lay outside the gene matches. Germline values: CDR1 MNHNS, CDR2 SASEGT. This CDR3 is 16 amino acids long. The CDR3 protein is CASSEGLAGGAETQYF. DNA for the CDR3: TGTGCCAGCAGTGAAGGGCTAGCGGGGGGAGCGGAGACCCAGTACTTC.

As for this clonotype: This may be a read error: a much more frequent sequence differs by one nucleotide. The CDR3 bases are TGCAGCGTTGGAGCAGGGTGGGGAGATGAGCAGTACTTC. This gives the protein CSVGAGWGDEQYF. V is TRBV29-1 and J is TRBJ2-5; either TRBD1 or TRBD2 may supply D (5 bases each). Looked up from germline, CDR1 is SQVTM and CDR2 is ANQGSEA. There are 13 residues in the CDR3. V lost 4 bases and J lost 11, with 20 bases in between.

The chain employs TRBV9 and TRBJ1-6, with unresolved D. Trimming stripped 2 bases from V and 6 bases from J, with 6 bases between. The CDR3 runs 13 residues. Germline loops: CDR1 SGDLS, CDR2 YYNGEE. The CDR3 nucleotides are TGTGCCAGCAGCGTGGAATTTAATTCACCCCTCCACTTT. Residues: CASSVEFNSPLHF.

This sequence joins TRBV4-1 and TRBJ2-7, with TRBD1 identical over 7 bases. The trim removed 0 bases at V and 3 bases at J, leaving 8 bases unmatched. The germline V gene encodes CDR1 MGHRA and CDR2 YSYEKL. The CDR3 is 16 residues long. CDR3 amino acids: CASSQDWGQTNYEQYF. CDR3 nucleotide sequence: TGCGCCAGCAGCCAAGATTGGGGACAGACCAACTACGAGCAGTACTTC.

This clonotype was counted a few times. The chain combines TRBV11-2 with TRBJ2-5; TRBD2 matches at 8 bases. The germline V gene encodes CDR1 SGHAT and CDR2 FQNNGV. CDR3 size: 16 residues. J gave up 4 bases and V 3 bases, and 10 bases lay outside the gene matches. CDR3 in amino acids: CASSFAPGLGVETQYF. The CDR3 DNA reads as TGTGCCAGCAGCTTTGCTCCGGGACTAGGAGTAGAGACCCAGTACTTC.

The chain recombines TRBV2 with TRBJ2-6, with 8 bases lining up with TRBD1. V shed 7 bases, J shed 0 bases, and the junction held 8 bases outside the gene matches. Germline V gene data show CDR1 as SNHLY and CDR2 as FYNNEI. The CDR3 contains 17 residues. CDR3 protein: CASTLRDRSSGANVLTF. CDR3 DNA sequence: TGTGCCAGCACCCTACGGGACAGGAGCTCTGGGGCCAACGTCCTGACTTTC.

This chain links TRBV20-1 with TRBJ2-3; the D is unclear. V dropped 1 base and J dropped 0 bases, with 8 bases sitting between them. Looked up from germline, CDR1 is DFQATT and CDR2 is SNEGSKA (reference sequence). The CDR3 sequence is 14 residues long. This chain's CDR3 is CSARGGRSTDTQYF. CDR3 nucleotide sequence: TGCAGTGCTAGAGGAGGCAGAAGCACAGATACGCAGTATTTT.

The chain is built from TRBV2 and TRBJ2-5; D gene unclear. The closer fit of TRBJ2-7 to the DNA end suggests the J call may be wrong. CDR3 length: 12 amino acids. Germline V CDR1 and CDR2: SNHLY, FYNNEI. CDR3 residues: CASSGVGYEQYF. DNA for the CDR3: TGTGCCAGCAGTGGTGTGGGCTACGAGCAGTACTTC.

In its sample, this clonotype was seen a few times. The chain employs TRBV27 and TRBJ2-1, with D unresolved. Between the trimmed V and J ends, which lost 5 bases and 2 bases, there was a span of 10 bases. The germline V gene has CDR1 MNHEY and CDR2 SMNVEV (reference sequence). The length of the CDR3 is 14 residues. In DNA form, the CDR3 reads TGTGCCAGCAGTGCCAGGTCCCCCTACAATGAGCAGTTCTTC. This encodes CASSARSPYNEQFF.

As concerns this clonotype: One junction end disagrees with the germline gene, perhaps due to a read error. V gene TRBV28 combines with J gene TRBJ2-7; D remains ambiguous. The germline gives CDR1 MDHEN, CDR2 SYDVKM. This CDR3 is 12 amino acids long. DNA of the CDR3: TGTGCCAGCAGTTACCTAGAGGAGACCCAGTGCTTC. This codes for CASSYLEETQCF.

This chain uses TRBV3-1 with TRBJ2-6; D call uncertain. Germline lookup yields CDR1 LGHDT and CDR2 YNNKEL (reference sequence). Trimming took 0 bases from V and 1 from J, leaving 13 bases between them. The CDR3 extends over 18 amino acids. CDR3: CASSQDLAEPSGANVLTF. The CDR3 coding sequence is TGTGCCAGCAGCCAAGACTTAGCAGAGCCTTCTGGGGCCAACGTCCTGACTTTC.

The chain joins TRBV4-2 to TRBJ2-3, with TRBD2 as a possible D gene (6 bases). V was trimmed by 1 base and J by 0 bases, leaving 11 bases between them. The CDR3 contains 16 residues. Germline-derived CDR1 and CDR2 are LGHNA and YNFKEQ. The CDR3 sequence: CASSQVGGASTDTQYF. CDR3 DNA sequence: TGTGCCAGCAGCCAAGTTGGCGGGGCTAGCACAGATACGCAGTATTTT.

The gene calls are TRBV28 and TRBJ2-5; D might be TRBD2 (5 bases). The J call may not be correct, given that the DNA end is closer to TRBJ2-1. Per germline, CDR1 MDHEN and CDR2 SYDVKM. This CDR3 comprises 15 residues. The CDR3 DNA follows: TGTGCCAGCAGTAAACTAGGAACGGGCCAAGAGACCCAGTTCTTC. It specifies CASSKLGTGQETQFF.

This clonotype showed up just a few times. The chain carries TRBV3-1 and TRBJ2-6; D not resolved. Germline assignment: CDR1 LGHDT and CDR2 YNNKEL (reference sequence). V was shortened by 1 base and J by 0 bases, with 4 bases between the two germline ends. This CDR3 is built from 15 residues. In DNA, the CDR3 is TGTGCCAGCAGCCAAGTCGCCTCTGGGGCCAACGTCCTGACTTTC. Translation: CASSQVASGANVLTF.

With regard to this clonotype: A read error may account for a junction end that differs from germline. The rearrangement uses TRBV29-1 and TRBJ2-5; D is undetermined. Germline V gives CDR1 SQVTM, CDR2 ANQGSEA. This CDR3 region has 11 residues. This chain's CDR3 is CSTRSRETRYF. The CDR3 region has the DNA TGCAGCACCCGAAGCCGAGAGACCCGGTACTTC.

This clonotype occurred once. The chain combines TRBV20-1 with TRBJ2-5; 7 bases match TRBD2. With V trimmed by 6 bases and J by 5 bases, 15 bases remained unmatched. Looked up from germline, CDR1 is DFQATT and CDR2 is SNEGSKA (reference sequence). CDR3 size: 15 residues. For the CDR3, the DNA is TGCAGTGCGAGCAGGCCCACGGGGGGATGGGAGACCCAGTACTTC. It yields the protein CSASRPTGGWETQYF.

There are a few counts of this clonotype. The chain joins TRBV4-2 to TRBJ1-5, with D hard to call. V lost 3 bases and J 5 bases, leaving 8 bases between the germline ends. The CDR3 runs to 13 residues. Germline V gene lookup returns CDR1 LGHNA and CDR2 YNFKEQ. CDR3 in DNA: TGTGCCAGCAGCCAGGGTCGCGATCAGCCCCAGCATTTT. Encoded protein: CASSQGRDQPQHF.

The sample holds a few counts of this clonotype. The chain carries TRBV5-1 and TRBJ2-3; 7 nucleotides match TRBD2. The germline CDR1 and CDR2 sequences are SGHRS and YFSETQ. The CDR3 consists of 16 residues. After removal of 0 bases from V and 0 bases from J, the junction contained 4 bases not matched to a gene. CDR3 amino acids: CASSLDGTTSTDTQYF. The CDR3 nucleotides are TGCGCCAGCAGCTTGGATGGGACTACTAGCACAGATACGCAGTATTTT. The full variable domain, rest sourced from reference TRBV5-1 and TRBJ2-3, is KAGVTQTPRYLIKTRGQQVTLSCSPISGHRSVSWYQQTPGQGLQFLFEYFSETQRNKGNFPGRFSGRQFSNSRSEMNVSTLELGDSALYLCASSLDGTTSTDTQYFGPGTRLTVL.

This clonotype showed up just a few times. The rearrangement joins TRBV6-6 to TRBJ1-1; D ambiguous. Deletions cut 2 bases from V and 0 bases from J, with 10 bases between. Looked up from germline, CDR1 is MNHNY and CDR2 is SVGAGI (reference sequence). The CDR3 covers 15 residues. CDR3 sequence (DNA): TGTGCCAGCAGTTACGCGGGCCAATTGAACACTGAAGCTTTCTTT. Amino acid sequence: CASSYAGQLNTEAFF.

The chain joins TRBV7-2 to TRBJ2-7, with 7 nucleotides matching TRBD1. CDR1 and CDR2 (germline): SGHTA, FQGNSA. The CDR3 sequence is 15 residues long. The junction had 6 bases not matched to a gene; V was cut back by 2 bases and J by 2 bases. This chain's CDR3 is CASSLTTGPTYEQYF. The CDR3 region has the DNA TGTGCCAGCAGCTTAACGACAGGGCCGACCTACGAGCAGTACTTC.